This entry concerns a single T cell receptor (beta chain). Antigen unknown. The record originates from a study of CD8+CD57+ T cells in acquired aplastic anemia. Background on the study: When averaged, DNA from sorted CD4+ and CD8+ cells came to 3 to 4 ug. Healthy donors gave roughly 9.9 million reads on average for CD4+ cells. General study findings and limits: The study found no significant CD8+ Simpson's diversity difference between patients and controls.

Germline V lookup: CDR1 LNHDA, CDR2 SQIVND (reference sequence). Losses at the gene ends were 4 bases for V and 7 bases for J; bases not matched to a gene: 7. The CDR3 is 15 residues long. Genomic DNA acted as the template from which TCR beta VDJ combination and CDR3 sequence profiling were carried out. TCRdb re-analysed the reads in MiXCR, keeping a single row per CDR3 protein. The table has 200,000 to 250,000 distinct CDR3 sequences, 60% to 65% seen once. This receptor was identified in a human donor in good health. J is TRBJ1-4 and V is TRBV19; 9 positions agree with TRBD1. The sample taken for sequencing was sorted CD4+, CD8+, or CD8+CD57+ T cells (not recorded which) from PBMCs. The chain's CDR3 is CASSNPPDRGEKLFF. CDR3 DNA: TGTGCCAGTAGTAACCCCCCGGACAGGGGTGAAAAACTGTTTTTT.